The 25 T cell receptor beta chains below all came from one sample that was sequenced in a study of blood T cell repertoires in COVID-19. TCRdb keeps only in-frame clones here, not all; method: immunoSEQ multiplex PCR. The sample records around 330,000 clones, roughly 88% being singletons. The sequencing sample was made of peripheral blood. The receptors were sampled from a woman aged 45-59 years with active or convalescent COVID-19.

This clone has a single count. This chain joins TRBV3-1 (or the pseudogene TRBV3-2) and TRBJ2-5; 12 bases fit TRBD2. Germline trimming cut 1 base from V and 3 bases from J; bases unmatched to any gene: 9. This CDR3 region has 18 residues. Germline V gene lookup returns CDR1 LGHDT and CDR2 YNNKEL (reference sequence). The CDR3: CASSQGSFGLAGKETQYF. The DNA of the CDR3 is TGTGCCAGCAGCCAAGGGAGTTTTGGACTAGCGGGGAAAGAGACCCAGTACTTC.

The V call is TRBV15, the J call TRBJ2-1, with TRBD1 as a possible D gene (6 bases). Germline lookup yields CDR1 LNHNV and CDR2 YYDKDF (reference sequence). Trimming stripped 4 bases from V and 0 bases from J, with 13 bases between. The CDR3 has 16 residues. The CDR3: CATSTPDRASYNEQFF. CDR3 in DNA: TGTGCCACCAGCACCCCGGACAGAGCCTCCTACAATGAGCAGTTCTTC. The full variable domain, rest sourced from reference TRBV15 and TRBJ2-1, is DAMVIQNPRYQVTQFGKPVTLSCSQTLNHNVMYWYQQKSSQAPKLLFHYYDKDFNNEADTPDNFQSRRPNTSFCFLDIRSPGLGDTAMYLCATSTPDRASYNEQFFGPGTRLTVL.

V and J are TRBV7-3 and TRBJ2-4, with 7 bases fitting TRBD2. Germline lookup yields CDR1 SGHTA and CDR2 FQGTGA. The CDR3 sequence is 13 residues long. V shed 2 bases and J 7 bases; nucleotides not matched to a gene: 2. CDR3 region: CASSLGEGNIQYF. The CDR3 nucleotides read TGTGCCAGCAGCTTAGGGGAGGGGAACATTCAGTACTTC.

About this clone itself: Other DNA sequences in the same sample also yield this CDR3. CDR3 region: CASSLASGSGNTIYF. CDR3 in DNA: TGTGCCAGCAGCTTAGCTTCAGGGTCTGGAAACACCATATATTTT. V is TRBV7-2 and J is TRBJ1-3; D is perhaps TRBD1 (5 bases). CDR3 length equals 15 residues. Germline V lookup: CDR1 SGHTA, CDR2 FQGNSA. The V and J ends lost 0 bases and 1 base respectively, with 7 bases between them. Variable domain in full (rest from reference TRBV7-2 and TRBJ1-3): GAGVSQSPSNKVTEKGKDVELRCDPISGHTALYWYRQSLGQGLEFLIYFQGNSAPDKSGLPSDRFSAERTGGSVSTLTIQRTQQEDSAVYLCASSLASGSGNTIYFGEGSWLTVV.

The table lists this clone with a few counts. The V and J genes are TRBV7-3 and TRBJ1-1; D might be TRBD1 (5 bases). CDR3 length: 13 amino acids. The V end was cut by 5 bases, the J end by 2 bases, with 9 bases between. Germline-derived CDR1 and CDR2 are SGHTA and FQGTGA. The CDR3 DNA reads TGTGCCAGCAGCCCGGACATTAACACTGAAGCTTTCTTT. Its translation: CASSPDINTEAFF.

V is TRBV6-2 or TRBV6-3 and J is TRBJ2-2; 7 bases line up with TRBD1. Trimming cost V 6 bases and J 6 bases; bases outside gene matches: 7. From germline, CDR1 is MNHEY and CDR2 SVGEGT. This CDR3 has 14 residues. Here the CDR3 reads CASRYNRGSGELFF. CDR3 nucleotide sequence: TGTGCCAGCAGGTACAACAGGGGTTCCGGGGAGCTGTTTTTT.

This CDR3 is CASSLGGALYEQYF. CDR3 coding DNA: TGTGCCAGCAGCTTGGGTGGGGCCCTTTACGAGCAGTACTTC. The chain couples TRBV7-3 to TRBJ2-7, with D possibly matching TRBD1 (5 bases). The CDR3 has 14 residues. The V end was cut by 3 bases, the J end by 4 bases, with 13 bases between. Germline V gene data show CDR1 as SGHTA and CDR2 as FQGTGA. Full variable domain (remainder filled in from reference TRBV7-3 and TRBJ2-7): GAGVSQTPSNKVTEKGKYVELRCDPISGHTALYWYRQSLGQGPEFLIYFQGTGAADDSGLPNDRFFAVRPEGSVSTLKIQRTERGDSAVYLCASSLGGALYEQYFGPGTRLTVT.

The chain recombines TRBV12-3 or TRBV12-4 with TRBJ2-4; the D gene is possibly TRBD1 (6 bases). There are 12 residues in the CDR3. V was cut by 6 bases and J by 6 bases, with 9 bases left in between. The CDR3 region is CASSRDTNIQYF. The CDR3 coding sequence is TGTGCCAGCAGCCGGGACACAAACATTCAGTACTTC.

The chain recombines TRBV6-5 with TRBJ2-7; D is perhaps TRBD1 (5 bases). This CDR3 contains 14 residues. Germline V lookup: CDR1 MNHEY, CDR2 SVGAGI. Trimming pared 8 bases from V and 0 bases from J, leaving 14 bases between. The CDR3 DNA is TGTGCCAGCGCGGTAAAAGGGGACTCCTACGAGCAGTACTTC. Translating it yields CASAVKGDSYEQYF.

The rearrangement links TRBV3-1 (or the pseudogene TRBV3-2) to TRBJ2-7; possible D gene TRBD2, 6 bases. This CDR3 region has 16 residues. The V gene lost 4 bases and the J gene lost 2 bases, with 18 bases spanning the gap. The germline V gene has CDR1 LGHDT and CDR2 YNNKEL (reference sequence). The CDR3 DNA sequence: TGTGCCAGCAGCCCGGTCTTGGGGGGACGGACCTACGAGCAGTACTTC. Its translation: CASSPVLGGRTYEQYF.

The chain joins TRBV7-2 to TRBJ1-3, with D possibly matching TRBD1 (5 bases). Germline CDR1 SGHTA, CDR2 FQGNSA. The V end was cut by 0 bases, the J end by 0 bases, with 9 bases between. This CDR3 has 16 residues. The CDR3 spells CASSLAGLSSGNTIYF. DNA for the CDR3: TGTGCCAGCAGCTTAGCGGGACTCAGCTCTGGAAACACCATATATTTT.

Note on this clone: Its ends do not fully match the called genes, so a read error is possible. The chain joins TRBV9 to TRBJ1-2; TRBD1 is a possible D gene (6 bases). Germline V gene sequence: CDR1 SGDLS, CDR2 YYNGEE. CDR3 length: 15 amino acids. The CDR3: CASSVDLGGNNGYTF. The CDR3 nucleotides are TGTGCCAGCAGCGTAGATTTAGGGGGTAACAATGGCTACACCTTC.

This clone appeared a single time. This chain joins TRBV7-3 and TRBJ2-1; maybe TRBD2 (5 bases). This CDR3 has 15 residues. Per the germline V gene, CDR1 is SGHTA and CDR2 is FQGTGA. The germline V and J ends were trimmed by 2 bases and 4 bases, with 12 bases remaining between them. The CDR3 sequence: CASSLFQAAYNEQFF. For the CDR3, the DNA is TGTGCCAGCAGCTTATTTCAAGCGGCTTACAATGAGCAGTTCTTC.

The V call is TRBV19, the J call TRBJ2-7, with 7 bases identical to TRBD2. Germline-derived CDR1 and CDR2 are LNHDA and SQIVND (reference sequence). V shed 11 bases and J 3 bases; nucleotides not matched to a gene: 16. The CDR3 has 15 residues. CDR3 DNA: TGTGCCGCCAGTAGTGGTGGAGCGGGGAACTACGAGCAGTACTTC. It codes for CAASSGGAGNYEQYF.

In its sample, this clone was seen once. The rearrangement uses TRBV9 and TRBJ2-1; 7 bases map to TRBD2. This CDR3 is 15 amino acids long. Germline values: CDR1 SGDLS, CDR2 YYNGEE. Trimming cost V 2 bases and J 4 bases; bases outside gene matches: 6. The CDR3, as DNA: TGTGCCAGCAGCGTTGCTAGCGGCCTATACAATGAGCAGTTCTTC. Protein: CASSVASGLYNEQFF. The whole variable domain, filled in from reference TRBV9 and TRBJ2-1, reads DSGVTQTPKHLITATGQRVTLRCSPRSGDLSVYWYQQSLDQGLQFLIQYYNGEERAKGNILERFSAQQFPDLHSELNLSSLELGDSALYFCASSVASGLYNEQFFGPGTRLTVL.

The chain combines TRBV27 with TRBJ2-1; possible D gene TRBD1, 5 bases. The V gene lost 3 bases and the J gene lost 5 bases, with 8 bases spanning the gap. CDR1 is MNHEY and CDR2 is SMNVEV in the germline V gene (reference sequence). This CDR3 is built from 13 residues. CDR3: CASSFRTHNEQFF. As DNA, the CDR3 is TGTGCCAGCAGTTTCCGGACACACAATGAGCAGTTCTTC.

V usage is TRBV5-8 and J usage is TRBJ1-5; 12 bases are shared with TRBD1. Germline-derived CDR1 and CDR2 are SGHTS and YDEGEE. The CDR3 has 15 residues. V lost 3 bases to trimming and J lost 7 bases; unmatched junction nucleotides: 5. The CDR3 nucleotides read TGTGCCAGCAGCTCGGGACAGGGGGCAAGCCAGCCCCAGCATTTT. This encodes CASSSGQGASQPQHF.

The rearrangement uses TRBV30 and TRBJ1-2; 7 nucleotides agree with TRBD1. V was pared by 0 bases and J by 2 bases, with 9 bases of the junction left unmatched. This CDR3 region has 16 residues. CDR1 is GTSNPN and CDR2 is SVGIG in the germline V gene (reference sequence). CDR3 sequence: CAWSVPTGLGNYGYTF. CDR3 DNA sequence: TGTGCCTGGAGTGTCCCGACAGGGTTAGGAAACTATGGCTACACCTTC.

With regard to this clone: The same CDR3 is also encoded by other DNA sequences in this sample. This chain uses TRBV27 with TRBJ2-7; D is undetermined. This CDR3 spans 13 amino acids. With 3 bases removed from V and 1 base from J, the gap between germline ends came to 7 bases. Looked up from germline, CDR1 is MNHEY and CDR2 is SMNVEV (reference sequence). This CDR3 is CASSFGGSYEQYF. The CDR3 DNA sequence: TGTGCCAGCAGTTTCGGTGGTTCCTACGAGCAGTACTTC.

In this sample, this clone turned up once. J is TRBJ1-5 and V is TRBV18; D perhaps matches TRBD1 (6 bases). Trimming left V 1 base short and J 4 bases short, with 14 bases between. The CDR3 sequence is 16 residues long. Germline loops: CDR1 KGHSH, CDR2 LQKENI. The CDR3 region is CASSPREGEGNQPQHF. CDR3 bases: TGTGCCAGCTCACCACGAGAGGGGGAGGGAAATCAGCCCCAGCATTTT.

V and J are TRBV10-3 and TRBJ1-3; 10 bases map to TRBD1. Trimming removed 6 bases from V and 2 bases from J; junction bases left unmatched: 1. Per germline, CDR1 ENHRY and CDR2 SYGVKD. This CDR3 is 14 amino acids long. The CDR3 DNA reads as TGTGCCATCAGCGGGACAGGGGCTGGAAACACCATATATTTT. Amino acid sequence: CAISGTGAGNTIYF.

The chain combines TRBV6-5 with TRBJ1-2, with TRBD1 matching 8 bases. The CDR3 consists of 15 residues. V lost 0 bases and J lost 6; bases outside the gene matches: 6. CDR1 MNHEY and CDR2 SVGAGI come from the germline V gene. The DNA of the CDR3 is TGTGCCAGCAGTTACTCGACAGGGGCGTTGGATGGCTACACCTTC. This encodes CASSYSTGALDGYTF.

J is TRBJ2-7 and V is TRBV28, with 9 bases lining up with TRBD2. Germline trimming cut 8 bases from V and 2 bases from J; bases unmatched to any gene: 4. Germline lookup yields CDR1 MDHEN and CDR2 SYDVKM. CDR3 size: 13 residues. This chain's CDR3 is CASGAGGPYEQYF. DNA of the CDR3: TGTGCCAGCGGGGCGGGAGGGCCCTACGAGCAGTACTTC.

As to this clone: The sample has other DNA sequences that encode this CDR3 too. The V and J genes are TRBV5-6 and TRBJ1-1, with a possible D match to TRBD1 (6 bases). The V end lost 0 bases, the J end lost 2 bases, and 8 bases lay between the germline ends. The CDR3 has 14 residues. From germline, CDR1 is SGHDT and CDR2 YYEEEE. CDR3 nucleotide sequence: TGTGCCAGCAGCTTGGGACAGGCTAACACTGAAGCTTTCTTT. Translating gives CASSLGQANTEAFF.

This rearrangement joins TRBV27 to TRBJ1-3, with no clear D. There are 13 residues in the CDR3. Trimming stripped 4 bases from V and 0 bases from J, with 4 bases between. Germline V gene sequence: CDR1 MNHEY, CDR2 SMNVEV (reference sequence). CDR3 residues: CASSSGSGNTIYF. In nucleotides, the CDR3 is TGTGCCAGCAGTTCCGGCTCTGGAAACACCATATATTTT.